This T cell receptor (beta chain) was recorded in a study of control samples from healthy donors and cancer patients. Sequencing used immunoSEQ multiplex PCR; TCRdb keeps in-frame clones, though not all of them. The table lists roughly 370,000 clones, 80% to 95% of them singletons. CDR1 is SQVTM, CDR2 ANQGSEA, per germline. The CDR3 loop spans 15 amino acids. V gave up 2 bases and J gave up 8 bases, with 19 bases separating them. The receptor comes from a man aged 35 to 55 with head and neck cancer. The V call is TRBV29-1, the J call TRBJ2-4; D may be TRBD2 (5 bases). The sample was PBMCs. CDR3 sequence reads: CSVERSREGGDIQYF. Here the CDR3 DNA reads TGCAGCGTTGAAAGGTCACGGGAAGGTGGAGACATTCAGTACTTC.